The 27 T cell receptor delta chains below were found in one sample sequenced in a study of γδ T cells in repeated Plasmodium falciparum infection. TCRdb re-called the multiplex PCR reads using CATT. The sample includes 50,000 or so delta-chain clones, 1.6% of them seen just once. Vgamma9/Vdelta2+ and Vdelta2-negative gammadelta T cells were flow-sorted from PBMC for bulk sequencing. Sequencing used gamma-delta T cells from blood. Receptors were obtained from a pool of human donors (malaria-infected and uninfected, not separated).

This clone was counted a few times. The protein recorded in TCRdb matches a much larger clone and deviates from this DNA's translation at residue 13, suggesting a read error; the protein here is obtained by translating the DNA. The chain joins TRDV1 to TRDJ1; TRDD3 matches 9 bases. The J gene was missing in TCRdb and was found by matching the end of the DNA to germline. Germline V gene lookup returns CDR1 TSWWSYY and CDR2 QGS. CDR3 length: 19 amino acids. Losses at the gene ends were 3 bases for V and 5 bases for J; bases not matched to a gene: 19. The CDR3 DNA reads TGTGCTCTTGGGGATCCCGAATCTCCTTACTGGGGGACGTTTGATAAACTCATCTTT. Translated: CALGDPESPYWGTFDKLIF.

A note on this clone: TCRdb attributes to this sequence the protein of a much larger clone, which differs from the DNA translation at residue 9; a read error is likely, and the protein displayed is translated from the DNA. V is TRDV1 and J is TRDJ1; 8 bases agree with TRDD3. The J gene is not listed in TCRdb, so it was assigned here from a DNA match to germline. The length of the CDR3 is 19 residues. The V and J ends lost 1 base and 6 bases, in that order; junction bases with no gene match: 19. Germline CDR1 reads TSWWSYY; CDR2 reads QGS. The CDR3 bases are TGTGCTCTTGGGGAACCCTATTCCCTAAAGGGATACGCAGCGAATAAACTCATCTTT. The encoded protein is CALGEPYSLKGYAANKLIF.

With respect to this clone: The protein that TCRdb holds for this DNA derives from a much larger clone and differs from the translated DNA at residue 8, which likely indicates a read error; the protein shown here is translated from the DNA. The chain joins TRDV1 to TRDJ1; D unclear. TCRdb carries no J gene annotation; the J gene was assigned here by matching the DNA with germline. The CDR3 length is 19 residues. Deletions cut 0 bases from V and 2 bases from J, with 22 bases between. CDR1 is TSWWSYY and CDR2 is QGS in the germline V gene. The CDR3 region has the DNA TGTGCTCTTGGGGAACTTGCTGCGTCCGGCGCTGGCTTGACCGATAAACTCATCTTT. Encoded protein: CALGELAASGAGLTDKLIF.

This clone came up a few times. It is likely a read error: a sequence one base away is far more abundant. Additional DNA sequences in this sample encode the identical CDR3. The rearrangement links TRDV1 to TRDJ2, with 12 bases lining up with TRDD3. No J gene was available from TCRdb, and it was assigned here by a germline match of the DNA. The CDR3 consists of 17 residues. Per the germline V gene, CDR1 is TSWWSYY and CDR2 is QGS. The CDR3 spells CALGFTGGYPPTAQLFF. CDR3 nucleotides: TGTGCTCTTGGATTTACTGGGGGATACCCCCCGACAGCGCAACTCTTCTTT.

To note about this clone: The TCRdb protein, from a much larger clone, departs from this DNA's translation at residue 3, likely by read error; the protein shown derives from the DNA. The chain combines TRDV2 with TRDJ1; the D gene is possibly TRDD3 (5 bases). Here the J gene was assigned by germline matching of the DNA, as TCRdb has none. This CDR3 region has 17 residues. Germline CDR1 is GEAIGNYY and CDR2 is EKD. CDR3 sequence (DNA): TGTGCCGGTGACTCCCTGCAAGCGGGGGGGCACACCGATAAACTCATCTTT. Protein sequence: CAGDSLQAGGHTDKLIF.

As for this clone: A far larger clone is a single base away, which makes a read error likely. The sample has other DNA sequences that encode this CDR3 too. This chain connects TRDV2 to TRDJ1; 8 bases are shared with TRDD3. In the absence of a J gene in TCRdb, the DNA was matched to germline to assign it here. The CDR3 sequence is 18 residues long. Trimming cost V 3 bases and J 0 bases; bases outside gene matches: 14. Germline assignment: CDR1 GEAIGNYY and CDR2 EKD. The CDR3: CACDSSGLLGAYTDKLIF. In nucleotides, the CDR3 is TGTGCCTGTGACTCGTCGGGCTTACTGGGGGCTTACACCGATAAACTCATCTTT.

As concerns this clone: The protein given by TCRdb reflects a much larger clone and differs at residue 16 from this DNA's translation, likely from a read error; the protein shown is the DNA's translation. The chain employs TRDV2 and TRDJ1; perhaps TRDD3 as D (6 bases). In the absence of a J gene in TCRdb, the DNA was matched to germline to assign it here. Germline CDR1 is GEAIGNYY and CDR2 is EKD. The CDR3 length is 19 residues. The DNA of the CDR3 is TGTGCCTGTGATCCTCTTCAATCCGTTGGATACTTAAACACCGATGAACTCATCTTT. Translation: CACDPLQSVGYLNTDELIF.

Turning to this clone: This is likely an artifact of a read error, given a far larger clone one base away. This CDR3 is also generated by other DNA sequences in the sample. This rearrangement joins TRDV1 to TRDJ1; possible D gene TRDD3, 7 bases. The J gene is not listed in TCRdb, so it was assigned here from a DNA match to germline. Trimming left V 0 bases short and J 9 bases short, with 35 bases between. The CDR3 length is 21 residues. The V gene's germline CDR1 is TSWWSYY and CDR2 QGS. CDR3 sequence reads: CALGELAPRPSVWGSLFQLIF. CDR3 DNA: TGTGCTCTTGGGGAACTAGCCCCTCGGCCTTCCGTCTGGGGGTCACTGTTCCAACTCATCTTT.

This clone has just a few counts. TCRdb has a much larger clone's protein, which differs at residue 13 from the translation of this DNA, likely because of a read error; what is shown is the protein translated from the DNA. V usage is TRDV1 and J usage is TRDJ1, with 9 bases fitting TRDD3. The J gene is absent in TCRdb and was assigned here via DNA matching to germline. CDR1 TSWWSYY and CDR2 QGS come from the germline V gene. With V trimmed by 2 bases and J by 8 bases, 24 bases remained unmatched. The CDR3 is made up of 20 amino acids. The CDR3 sequence: CALGENSCGLLLRGIQKLIF. CDR3 sequence (DNA): TGTGCTCTTGGGGAAAATTCCTGCGGCCTTCTCCTGCGGGGGATACAGAAACTCATCTTT.

In this sample, this clone is medium-sized. Other DNA sequences in this specimen translate into the identical CDR3. The chain employs TRDV1 and TRDJ1; 12 bases match TRDD3. The germline gives CDR1 TSWWSYY, CDR2 QGS. V shed 4 bases and J 3 bases; nucleotides not matched to a gene: 18. This CDR3 contains 20 residues. The CDR3 loop reads CALGGRSWGIRVVWADKLIF. The CDR3 DNA sequence: TGTGCTCTTGGGGGACGCAGCTGGGGGATACGCGTTGTTTGGGCCGATAAACTCATCTTT.

In regard to this clone: TCRdb's protein for this DNA is that of a much larger clone and differs from the translation at residue 5, likely a read error; the protein shown is the DNA translation. This chain links TRDV2 with TRDJ1, with 7 bases that match TRDD3. Since TCRdb gives no J gene, matching the DNA to germline was used here to assign it. V shed 3 bases, J shed 8 bases, and the junction held 26 bases outside the gene matches. Per germline, CDR1 GEAIGNYY and CDR2 EKD. This CDR3 is built from 19 residues. CDR3 in amino acids: CACDVMPTGDRIMGEKLIF. CDR3 DNA: TGTGCCTGTGACGTCATGCCTACTGGGGACCGAATAATGGGGGAGAAACTCATCTTT.

This clone was recorded at least ten times. A read error may be the cause here, since a much bigger clone is one base away. This chain uses TRDV1 with TRDJ1; 13 nucleotides align to TRDD3. The junction had 33 bases not matched to a gene; V was cut back by 2 bases and J by 3 bases. The CDR3 runs to 26 residues. Germline V CDR1 and CDR2: TSWWSYY, QGS. CDR3 loop: CALGEGSTLLSSRTGGYGWGPDKLIF. The CDR3 DNA reads as TGTGCTCTTGGGGAAGGGTCAACCCTCCTTTCCTCTCGTACTGGGGGATACGGCTGGGGACCCGATAAACTCATCTTT.

This clone turned up a few times. Given a much more abundant clone one base away, this may be a read error. Other nucleotide sequences from this sample produce the same CDR3. The V and J genes are TRDV2 and TRDJ1; 7 bases fit TRDD3. TCRdb gives no J gene; it was assigned here by matching the DNA to germline. Looked up from germline, CDR1 is GEAIGNYY and CDR2 is EKD. The trim removed 0 bases at V and 10 bases at J, leaving 19 bases unmatched. This CDR3 has 17 residues. The CDR3 sequence: CACDTVEGVGDPRGLIF. The CDR3 bases are TGTGCCTGTGACACCGTCGAAGGTGTGGGGGACCCCAGAGGACTCATCTTT.

At least ten counts were recorded for this clone. The gene calls are TRDV2 and TRDJ1, with D tentatively TRDD2 (6 bases). Per germline, CDR1 GEAIGNYY and CDR2 EKD. The CDR3 totals 15 residues. V shed 6 bases and J shed 1 base, with 17 bases lying between them. The CDR3 sequence: CACPFPRSGTDKLIF. In nucleotides, the CDR3 is TGTGCCTGTCCCTTCCCTCGGTCGGGCACCGATAAACTCATCTTT.

This clone was seen ten or more times. A read error may be the cause here, since a much bigger clone is one base away. The chain recombines TRDV1 with TRDJ1; the match to TRDD3 covers 9 bases. Since TCRdb gives no J gene, matching the DNA to germline was used here to assign it. The CDR3 is 16 amino acids. CDR1 and CDR2 (germline): TSWWSYY, QGS. V trimming: 8 bases; J trimming: 0 bases; junction bases outside the gene matches: 10. Here the CDR3 DNA reads TGTGCTCTTCTACGCTGGGGGATCCCGTACACCGATAAACTCATCTTT. It codes for CALLRWGIPYTDKLIF.

This clone turned up a few times. A read error is likely here: a far larger clone is one base away. The J gene was not called, though the V gene is TRDV1; TRDD3 reflects the table's D call only, with no check against the DNA. In germline, CDR1 is TSWWSYY, CDR2 QGS. CDR3 length: 19 amino acids. CDR3 region: CALGEKEGRLNSYTDKLIF. In DNA, the CDR3 is TGTGCTCTTGGGGAAAAAGAGGGGCGTCTAAACTCTTACACCGATAAACTCATTTTT.

As to this clone: TCRdb records a much larger clone's protein for this DNA, with a difference at residue 10 that likely arises from a read error; the protein given is the translation of the DNA. The chain is built from TRDV1 and TRDJ1; D is possibly TRDD3 (5 bases). No J gene is reported in TCRdb; it was inferred here by comparing the DNA with germline. The germline V gene encodes CDR1 TSWWSYY and CDR2 QGS. V was shortened by 2 bases and J by 1 base, with 14 bases between the two germline ends. The CDR3 contains 16 residues. CDR3 amino acids: CALGEYRPGCTDKLIF. The DNA for the CDR3 is TGTGCTCTTGGGGAATACCGTCCTGGGTGCACCGATAAACTCATCTTT.

In its sample, this clone was seen many times. This chain joins TRDV1 and TRDJ1; 13 bases line up with TRDD3. J lost 1 base, V lost 0 bases, and 20 bases had no gene match. Germline CDR1 TSWWSYY, CDR2 QGS. This CDR3 region has 23 residues. The CDR3 is CALGELGLLDWGIRGSLTDKLIF. The DNA of the CDR3 is TGTGCTCTTGGGGAACTCGGCCTTTTAGACTGGGGGATACGCGGATCCCTCACCGATAAACTCATCTTT.

Worth noting for this clone: TCRdb has a much larger clone's protein, which differs at residue 3 from the translation of this DNA, likely because of a read error; what is shown is the protein translated from the DNA. This chain joins TRDV1 and TRDJ1, with 8 nucleotides matching TRDD3. The CDR3 sequence is 16 residues long. CDR1 TSWWSYY and CDR2 QGS come from the germline V gene. The CDR3 nucleotides are TGTGCTATTGGGGAAGATCTTTTTCTGGGGGAAAATAAACTCATCTTT. The encoded protein is CAIGEDLFLGENKLIF.

This clone was observed a handful of times. TCRdb pairs this DNA with a much larger clone's protein that differs at residue 15, likely a read error; the protein shown was translated from the DNA. The chain combines TRDV1 with TRDJ1; perhaps TRDD3 as D (5 bases). The J gene was not available in TCRdb and was assigned here by matching the DNA to germline segments. V gave up 4 bases and J gave up 10 bases, with 31 bases separating them. The CDR3 loop spans 18 amino acids. Germline V gene lookup returns CDR1 TSWWSYY and CDR2 QGS. CDR3 DNA: TGTGCTCTTGGGGTACGGGGGTCTAAGAGTGGATATAGGATGAGACTCATCTTT. As protein: CALGVRGSKSGYRMRLIF.

As to this clone: The protein TCRdb gives is from a much larger clone and does not agree with this DNA's translation at residue 8, likely a read error; the protein shown here comes from the DNA. The rearrangement uses TRDV2 and TRDJ3; either TRDD2 or TRDD3 may supply D (5 bases each). Here the J gene was assigned by germline matching of the DNA, as TCRdb has none. This CDR3 region has 21 residues. Germline V gene lookup returns CDR1 GEAIGNYY and CDR2 EKD. The CDR3 sequence: CACDKRSCGFLKTWDTRQMFF. In DNA form, the CDR3 reads TGTGCCTGTGACAAGAGGAGCTGTGGGTTCCTTAAGACCTGGGACACCAGACAGATGTTTTTC.

As to this clone: It differs at one base from a far larger clone, so likely a read error. This specimen includes other DNA sequences encoding the same CDR3. The genes are TRDV2 and TRDJ1; the D gene is possibly TRDD2 (5 bases). The J gene comes from matching the DNA to germline here; TCRdb lacks it. With 8 bases removed from V and 5 bases from J, the gap between germline ends came to 26 bases. Germline CDR1 reads GEAIGNYY; CDR2 reads EKD. The CDR3 loop spans 16 amino acids. CDR3 nucleotides: TGTGCCTTTCAAAGGTTCCTCCCCAGACTTAGGGATAAACTCATCTTT. Amino acids: CAFQRFLPRLRDKLIF.

With respect to this clone: TCRdb lists the protein of a much larger clone for this DNA, which differs at residue 13, so this is likely a read error; the protein given here is translated from the DNA itself. No J gene was called, and the V gene is TRDV1; the table assigns TRDD3, which was not confirmed against the DNA. This CDR3 region has 14 residues. The germline CDR1 and CDR2 sequences are TSWWSYY and QGS. CDR3 sequence (DNA): TGTGCTCTCTGGGGACGATCGTACACCGATAAACTCACCTTT. This translates into CALWGRSYTDKLTF.

As to this clone: A read error likely explains why the TCRdb protein, taken from a much larger clone, differs from this DNA's translation at residue 3; the protein shown is translated from the DNA. The chain combines TRDV1 with TRDJ1, with D perhaps matching TRDD3 (5 bases). No J gene is reported in TCRdb; it was inferred here by comparing the DNA with germline. The CDR3 is made up of 16 amino acids. Germline V gives CDR1 TSWWSYY, CDR2 QGS. As DNA, the CDR3 is TGTGCTTTTGGGGAACTGCCCCCACCGTACACCGATAAACTCATCTTT. It translates to CAFGELPPPYTDKLIF.

This clone was detected only a few times. A far larger clone is only one base removed, so a read error is likely. Other DNA sequences in this sample translate to the same CDR3. This chain uses TRDV1 with TRDJ1; D is uncertain. The J gene is absent in TCRdb and was assigned here via DNA matching to germline. This CDR3 comprises 16 residues. V was pared by 3 bases and J by 3 bases, with 17 bases between. The germline gives CDR1 TSWWSYY, CDR2 QGS. CDR3 region: CALGDKVLIPSDKLIF. As DNA, the CDR3 is TGTGCTCTTGGGGACAAGGTGCTGATCCCGTCCGATAAACTCATCTTT.

As concerns this clone: The TCRdb record carries a much larger clone's protein, which differs from this DNA's translation at residue 17; a read error is the likely cause, and the protein listed here is the DNA translation. The J segment was not called; the V segment is TRDV1; no DNA check was done on the table's D call, TRDD3. Germline CDR1 TSWWSYY, CDR2 QGS. The CDR3 has 21 residues. This chain's CDR3 is CALGERGVLGDVSSREGNLIF. DNA of the CDR3: TGTGCTCTTGGGGAACGGGGGGTACTGGGGGATGTTTCCTCGAGGGAGGGAAACCTCATCTTT.

This clone appeared a few times. A far larger clone differs by one base, so this is likely a read error. Other DNA sequences within the sample encode an identical CDR3. The rearrangement uses TRDV2 and TRDJ1; 8 positions match TRDD3. TCRdb gives no J gene; it was assigned here by matching the DNA to germline. Germline V gene data show CDR1 as GEAIGNYY and CDR2 as EKD. The CDR3 is made up of 16 amino acids. V lost 0 bases and J lost 3; bases outside the gene matches: 8. The CDR3 nucleotides read TGTGCCTGTGACACCCTTACTGGGGGGTACCCCGATAAACTCATCTTT. Translating gives CACDTLTGGYPDKLIF.